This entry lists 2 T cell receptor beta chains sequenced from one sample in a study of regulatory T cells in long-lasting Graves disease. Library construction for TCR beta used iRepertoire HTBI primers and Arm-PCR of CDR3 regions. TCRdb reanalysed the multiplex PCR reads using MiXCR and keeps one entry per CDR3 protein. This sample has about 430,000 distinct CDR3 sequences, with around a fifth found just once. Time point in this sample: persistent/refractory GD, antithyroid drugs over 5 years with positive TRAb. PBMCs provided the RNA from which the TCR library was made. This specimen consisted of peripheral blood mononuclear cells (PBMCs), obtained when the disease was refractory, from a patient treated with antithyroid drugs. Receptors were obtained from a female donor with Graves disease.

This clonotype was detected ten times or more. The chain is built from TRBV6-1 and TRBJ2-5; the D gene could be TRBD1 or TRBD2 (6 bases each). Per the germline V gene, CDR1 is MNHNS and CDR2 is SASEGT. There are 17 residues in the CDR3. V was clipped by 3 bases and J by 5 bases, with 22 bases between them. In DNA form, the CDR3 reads TGTGCCAGCAGTGATGGTTCGGGGGCGACGAGGGGGGAGACCCAGTACTTC. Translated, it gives CASSDGSGATRGETQYF.

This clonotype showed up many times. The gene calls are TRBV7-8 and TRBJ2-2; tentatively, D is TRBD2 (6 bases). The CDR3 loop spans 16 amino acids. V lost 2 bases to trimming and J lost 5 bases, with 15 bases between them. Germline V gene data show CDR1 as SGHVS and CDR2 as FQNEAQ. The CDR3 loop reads CASSLLRGGWTGELFF. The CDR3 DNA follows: TGTGCCAGCAGCTTATTGCGGGGCGGTTGGACCGGGGAGCTGTTTTTT.